A single sample gave rise to the 10 T cell receptor beta chains below, sequenced in a study of blood T cells in healthy people across ages. A second about 6 to 12 cycle PCR used barcoded and J-beta primers. TCRdb reprocessed the 5' RACE reads with MiXCR, giving one entry per CDR3 protein. The sample lists roughly 700,000 distinct CDR3 sequences, over 45% occurring once. Sequences were obtained from blood. The receptors shown here come from a woman between 55 and 75 years old in good health.

The chain carries TRBV4-1 and TRBJ2-1; 9 bases are a match to TRBD2. The CDR3 runs to 18 residues. Germline lookup yields CDR1 MGHRA and CDR2 YSYEKL. The V gene end was trimmed by 1 base and the J gene end by 3 bases; junction bases not matched to a gene: 10. CDR3 bases: TGCGCCAGCAGCCAAGTTAAACTAGCGGGCCCAGACTACAATGAGCAGTTCTTC. Amino acid sequence: CASSQVKLAGPDYNEQFF.

J is TRBJ2-3 and V is TRBV20-1, with 7 nucleotides matching TRBD2. Germline CDR1 and CDR2: DFQATT and SNEGSKA (reference sequence). V lost 3 bases and J lost 4; bases outside the gene matches: 7. CDR3 length: 14 residues. The CDR3 is CSASRGGSADTQYF. The CDR3 DNA sequence: TGCAGTGCTAGCCGGGGCGGGAGCGCAGATACGCAGTATTTT.

CDR3 bases: TGCGCCAGCAGCCTTAGTCTGAGGGGGTCAGAGACCCAGTACTTC. Amino acid sequence: CASSLSLRGSETQYF. The chain is built from TRBV4-1 and TRBJ2-4, with D perhaps matching TRBD1 (6 bases). The tail of the sequence fits TRBJ2-5 better, so the J call may be wrong. This CDR3 has 15 amino acids. In germline, CDR1 is MGHRA, CDR2 YSYEKL.

The chain joins TRBV9 to TRBJ1-6; 7 bases are shared with TRBD1. The germline gives CDR1 SGDLS, CDR2 YYNGEE. The CDR3 extends over 15 amino acids. The J segment lost 6 bases and the V segment lost 1 base, leaving 4 bases of the junction unmatched. CDR3 in DNA: TGTGCCAGCAGCGTATGGGACAGTCTTAATTCACCCCTCCACTTT. Residues: CASSVWDSLNSPLHF.

A note on this clonotype: One junction end does not reproduce the germline sequence, and a read error may be involved. The genes are TRBV2 and TRBJ2-3; TRBD2 might be the D (7 bases). Germline CDR1 reads SNHLY; CDR2 reads FYNNEI. CDR3 length equals 16 residues. CDR3 loop: CASSVSRGADTDTRYF. The CDR3 DNA reads TGTGCCAGCAGTGTTTCACGGGGGGCTGACACAGATACGCGGTATTTT.

Note on this clonotype: Compared with germline, one end of the junction differs, possibly owing to a read error. J is TRBJ1-2 and V is TRBV14; unclear D gene. Germline V lookup: CDR1 SGHDN, CDR2 FVKESK. The CDR3 runs to 15 residues. The CDR3 sequence: CASSQVAGSAYGHTF. For the CDR3, the DNA is TGTGCCAGCAGCCAAGTTGCGGGAAGCGCCTATGGCCACACCTTC.

The chain has TRBV7-2 and TRBJ2-7, with D tentatively TRBD1 (5 bases). Germline CDR1 is SGHTA and CDR2 is FQGNSA. CDR3 length equals 12 residues. V dropped 5 bases and J dropped 4 bases, with 9 bases sitting between them. The CDR3 protein is CASSPRQYEQYF. The CDR3 DNA follows: TGTGCCAGCAGCCCAAGACAGTACGAGCAGTACTTC.

This sequence joins TRBV10-3 and TRBJ1-1, with TRBD1 matching over 11 bases. The CDR3 is made up of 13 amino acids. From germline, CDR1 is ENHRY and CDR2 SYGVKD. The junction had 7 bases not matched to a gene; V was cut back by 5 bases and J by 11 bases. CDR3: CAISRGQGARAFF. CDR3 nucleotide sequence: TGTGCCATCAGTCGAGGACAGGGGGCGCGGGCTTTCTTT.

The chain employs TRBV5-1 and TRBJ2-1, with 7 bases fitting TRBD2. The CDR3 has 16 residues. Germline lookup yields CDR1 SGHRS and CDR2 YFSETQ. V shed 1 base and J 4 bases; nucleotides not matched to a gene: 8. The CDR3, as DNA: TGCGCCAGCAGCTTGAGGGCTAGCGGAAATTACAATGAGCAGTTCTTC. Amino acids: CASSLRASGNYNEQFF.

The chain is built from TRBV7-9 and TRBJ1-1, with D possibly TRBD1 on 5 matching bases. The V gene's germline CDR1 is SEHNR and CDR2 FQNEAQ (reference sequence). Deletions cut 4 bases from V and 3 bases from J, with 9 bases between. The CDR3 covers 13 residues. The CDR3: CASSWDVDTEAFF. DNA for the CDR3: TGTGCCAGCAGCTGGGACGTCGACACTGAAGCTTTCTTT.